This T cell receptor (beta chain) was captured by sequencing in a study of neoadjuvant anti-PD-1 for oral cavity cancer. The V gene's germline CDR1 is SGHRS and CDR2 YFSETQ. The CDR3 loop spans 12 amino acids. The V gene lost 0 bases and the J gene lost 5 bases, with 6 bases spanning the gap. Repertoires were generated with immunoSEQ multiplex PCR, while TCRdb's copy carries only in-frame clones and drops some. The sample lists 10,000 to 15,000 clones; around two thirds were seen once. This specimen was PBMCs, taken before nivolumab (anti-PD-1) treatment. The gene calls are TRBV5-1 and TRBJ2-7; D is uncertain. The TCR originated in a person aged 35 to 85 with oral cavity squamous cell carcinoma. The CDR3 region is CASSLGVHEQYF. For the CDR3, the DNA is TGCGCCAGCAGCTTGGGTGTCCACGAGCAGTACTTC.